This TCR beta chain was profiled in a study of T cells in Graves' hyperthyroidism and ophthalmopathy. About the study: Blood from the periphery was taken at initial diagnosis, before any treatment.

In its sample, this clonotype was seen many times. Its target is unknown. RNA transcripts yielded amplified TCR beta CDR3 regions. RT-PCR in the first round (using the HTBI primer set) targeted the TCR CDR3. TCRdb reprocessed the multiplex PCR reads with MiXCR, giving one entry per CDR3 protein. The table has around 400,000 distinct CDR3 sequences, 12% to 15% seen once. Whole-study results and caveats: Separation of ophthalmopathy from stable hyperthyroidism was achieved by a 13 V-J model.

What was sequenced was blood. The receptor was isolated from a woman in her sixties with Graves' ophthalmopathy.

CDR3 sequence: CASRRGHSSYGYTF. In DNA, the CDR3 is TGTGCCAGCAGAAGGGGACACAGTTCTTATGGCTACACCTTC. The V call is TRBV6-1, the J call TRBJ1-2; D might be TRBD1 (6 bases). CDR1 MNHNS and CDR2 SASEGT come from the germline V gene. V dropped 6 bases and J dropped 5 bases, with 16 bases sitting between them. The CDR3 has 14 amino acids.